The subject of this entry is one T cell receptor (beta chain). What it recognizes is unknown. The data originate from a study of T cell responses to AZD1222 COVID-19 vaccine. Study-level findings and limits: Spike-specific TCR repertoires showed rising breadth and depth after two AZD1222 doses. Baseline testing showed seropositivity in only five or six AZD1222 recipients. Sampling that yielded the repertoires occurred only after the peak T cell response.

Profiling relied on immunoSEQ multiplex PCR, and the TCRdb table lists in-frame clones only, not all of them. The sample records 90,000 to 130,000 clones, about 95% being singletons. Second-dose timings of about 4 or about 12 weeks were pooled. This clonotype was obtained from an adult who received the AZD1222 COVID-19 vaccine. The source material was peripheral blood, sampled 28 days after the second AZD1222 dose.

The CDR3 sequence: CASSQRTDGYGYTF. CDR3 nucleotide sequence: TGTGCCAGCAGCCAGCGGACAGACGGTTATGGCTACACCTTC. The V call is TRBV5-5, the J call TRBJ1-2; D may be TRBD1 (6 bases). From germline, CDR1 is SGHKS and CDR2 YYEKEE (reference sequence). V was pared by 4 bases and J by 5 bases, with 15 bases between. There are 14 residues in the CDR3.